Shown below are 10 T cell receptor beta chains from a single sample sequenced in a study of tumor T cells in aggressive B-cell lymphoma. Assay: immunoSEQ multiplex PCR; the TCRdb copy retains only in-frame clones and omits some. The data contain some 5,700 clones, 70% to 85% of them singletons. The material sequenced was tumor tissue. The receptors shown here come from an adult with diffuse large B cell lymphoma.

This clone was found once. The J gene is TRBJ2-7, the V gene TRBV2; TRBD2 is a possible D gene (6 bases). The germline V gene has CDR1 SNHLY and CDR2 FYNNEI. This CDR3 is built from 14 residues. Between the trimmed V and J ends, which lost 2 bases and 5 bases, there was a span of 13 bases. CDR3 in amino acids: CASSETGGAHEQYF. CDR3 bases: TGTGCCAGCAGTGAAACAGGCGGGGCCCACGAGCAGTACTTC.

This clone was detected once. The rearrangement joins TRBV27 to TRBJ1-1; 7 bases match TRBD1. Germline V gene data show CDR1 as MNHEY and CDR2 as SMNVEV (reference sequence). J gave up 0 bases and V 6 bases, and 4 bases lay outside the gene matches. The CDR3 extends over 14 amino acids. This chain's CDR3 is CASSPDRLNTEAFF. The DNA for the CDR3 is TGTGCCAGCAGCCCGGACAGGCTGAACACTGAAGCTTTCTTT.

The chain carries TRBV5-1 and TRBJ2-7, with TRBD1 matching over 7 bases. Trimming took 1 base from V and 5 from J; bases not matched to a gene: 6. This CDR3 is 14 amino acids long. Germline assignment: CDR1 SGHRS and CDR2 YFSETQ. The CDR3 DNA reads TGCGCCAGCAGCTTGTGGCAGGGGGATGACGAGCAGTACTTC. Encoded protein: CASSLWQGDDEQYF.

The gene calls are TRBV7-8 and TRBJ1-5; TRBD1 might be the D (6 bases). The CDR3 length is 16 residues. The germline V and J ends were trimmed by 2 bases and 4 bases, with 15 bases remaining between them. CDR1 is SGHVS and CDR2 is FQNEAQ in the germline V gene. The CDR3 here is CASSLLTGYGNQPQHF. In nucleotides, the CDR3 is TGTGCCAGCAGCTTACTAACAGGGTATGGTAATCAGCCCCAGCATTTT.

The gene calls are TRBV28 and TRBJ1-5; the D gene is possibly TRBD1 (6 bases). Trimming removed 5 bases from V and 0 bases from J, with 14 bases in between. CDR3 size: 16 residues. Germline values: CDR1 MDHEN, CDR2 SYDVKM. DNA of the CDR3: TGTGCCAGCAGTGCCGACAGGACATATAGCAATCAGCCCCAGCATTTT. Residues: CASSADRTYSNQPQHF.

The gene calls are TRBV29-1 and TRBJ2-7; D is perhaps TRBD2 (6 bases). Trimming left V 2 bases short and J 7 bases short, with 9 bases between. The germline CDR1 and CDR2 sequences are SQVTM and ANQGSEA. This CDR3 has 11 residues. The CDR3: CSVEFAGEQYF. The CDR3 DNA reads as TGCAGCGTTGAATTCGCGGGGGAGCAGTACTTC.

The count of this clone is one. The CDR3 region has the DNA TGTGCCAGCAGAGGCGGGACAGCAGACAATCAGCCCCAGCATTTT. This sequence encodes CASRGGTADNQPQHF. The chain is built from TRBV6-5 and TRBJ1-5; 7 positions agree with TRBD1. V was pared by 6 bases and J by 3 bases, with 8 bases of the junction left unmatched. CDR1 and CDR2 (germline): MNHEY, SVGAGI. CDR3 length equals 15 residues.

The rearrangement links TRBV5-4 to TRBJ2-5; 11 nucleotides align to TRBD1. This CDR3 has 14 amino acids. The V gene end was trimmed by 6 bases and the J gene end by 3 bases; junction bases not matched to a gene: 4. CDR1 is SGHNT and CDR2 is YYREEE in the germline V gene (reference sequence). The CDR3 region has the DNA TGTGCCAGCACCGGACAGGGGGCTAAAGAGACCCAGTACTTC. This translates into CASTGQGAKETQYF.

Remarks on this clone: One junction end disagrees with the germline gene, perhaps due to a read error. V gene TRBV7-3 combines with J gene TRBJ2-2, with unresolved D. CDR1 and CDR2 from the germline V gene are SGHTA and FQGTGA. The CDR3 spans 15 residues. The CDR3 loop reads CTSSLVGSLTGELFF. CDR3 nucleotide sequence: TGTACCAGCAGCTTGGTGGGCAGTCTCACCGGGGAGCTGTTTTTT.

The CDR3 sequence is CASSQGGGGGWGTDTQYF. DNA of the CDR3: TGCGCCAGCAGCCAAGGCGGGGGTGGGGGTTGGGGCACAGATACGCAGTATTTT. The chain is built from TRBV4-1 and TRBJ2-3, with 7 bases identical to TRBD2. Germline CDR1 is MGHRA and CDR2 is YSYEKL. V shed 1 base, J shed 1 base, and the junction held 11 bases outside the gene matches. There are 18 residues in the CDR3.